The next 17 T cell receptor beta chains were all read from a single sample in a study of technical replicates of blood from a few donors. Profiling relied on immunoSEQ multiplex PCR, and the TCRdb table lists in-frame clones only, not all of them. The table records 14,000 or so clones, around 83% of them present only once. Sequenced input: PBMCs. The receptors were sampled from a human donor in good health.

This chain uses TRBV13 with TRBJ2-5, with TRBD2 matching over 11 bases. From germline, CDR1 is PRHDT and CDR2 FYEKMQ (reference sequence). The CDR3 totals 16 residues. V trimming: 6 bases; J trimming: 5 bases; junction bases outside the gene matches: 11. The CDR3 here is CASSPRLAGRGETQYF. CDR3 coding DNA: TGTGCCAGCAGTCCCAGACTAGCGGGAAGAGGGGAGACCCAGTACTTC.

This chain joins TRBV7-6 and TRBJ2-5; 13 bases fit TRBD2. The V and J ends lost 5 bases and 5 bases, in that order; junction bases with no gene match: 8. Germline CDR1 and CDR2: SGHVS and FNYEAQ. This CDR3 is built from 16 residues. CDR3 sequence: CASSVGLAGAPETQYF. DNA for the CDR3: TGTGCCAGCAGCGTCGGACTAGCGGGAGCTCCGGAGACCCAGTACTTC.

The chain is built from TRBV2 and TRBJ2-2; 9 nucleotides agree with TRBD2. V lost 8 bases and J lost 6; bases outside the gene matches: 7. CDR1 is SNHLY and CDR2 is FYNNEI in the germline V gene. The CDR3 loop spans 14 amino acids. The CDR3 loop reads CASGRTSVAGELFF. CDR3 in DNA: TGTGCCAGCGGTCGGACTAGCGTCGCCGGGGAGCTGTTTTTT.

The rearrangement uses TRBV7-9 and TRBJ1-1; D may be TRBD1 (5 bases). Trimming cost V 4 bases and J 3 bases, with 21 bases left between them. Per the germline V gene, CDR1 is SEHNR and CDR2 is FQNEAQ (reference sequence). The length of the CDR3 is 17 residues. In DNA, the CDR3 is TGTGCCAGCAGCTCTTCTAGGCGGGGCGGGGTTGACACTGAAGCTTTCTTT. This sequence encodes CASSSSRRGGVDTEAFF.

J is TRBJ1-1 and V is TRBV10-3; D is unclear. CDR1 is ENHRY, CDR2 SYGVKD, per germline. V lost 5 bases and J 0 bases, leaving 7 bases between the germline ends. This CDR3 is built from 13 residues. The CDR3 loop reads CAISPAVNTEAFF. The DNA for the CDR3 is TGTGCCATCAGTCCCGCGGTGAACACTGAAGCTTTCTTT.

CDR3 bases: TGTGCCAGTAGTCAGGTTAACATGAACACTGAAGCTTTCTTT. Protein: CASSQVNMNTEAFF. The rearrangement links TRBV19 to TRBJ1-1; D unclear. This CDR3 has 14 residues. Germline CDR1 is LNHDA and CDR2 is SQIVND (reference sequence). V lost 5 bases and J lost 0, with 10 bases in between.

This chain links TRBV7-9 with TRBJ2-1; 8 nucleotides align to TRBD1. Looked up from germline, CDR1 is SEHNR and CDR2 is FQNEAQ (reference sequence). V lost 8 bases to trimming and J lost 7 bases; unmatched junction nucleotides: 10. The CDR3 sequence is 14 residues long. CDR3 DNA: TGTGCCAGCGGGGTCCAGGGGGCAGGGAATGAGCAGTTCTTC. As protein: CASGVQGAGNEQFF.

The V and J genes are TRBV5-6 and TRBJ1-1; no clear D. The CDR3 is 16 amino acids. Trimming removed 1 base from V and 2 bases from J, with 15 bases in between. The V gene's germline CDR1 is SGHDT and CDR2 YYEEEE. The chain's CDR3 is CASSLRRRVINTEAFF. CDR3 in DNA: TGTGCCAGCAGCTTGAGGAGGAGGGTGATAAACACTGAAGCTTTCTTT.

The genes are TRBV7-3 and TRBJ1-1; a weak D match, TRBD1 (5 bases). With 3 bases removed from V and 3 bases from J, the gap between germline ends came to 8 bases. This CDR3 contains 13 residues. Germline CDR1 and CDR2: SGHTA and FQGTGA. CDR3 in amino acids: CASSLWGDTEAFF. The CDR3 nucleotides are TGTGCCAGCAGCTTGTGGGGGGACACTGAAGCTTTCTTT.

In this sample, this clone turned up once. This rearrangement joins TRBV2 to TRBJ2-5; 8 nucleotides align to TRBD2. CDR3 length: 13 residues. CDR1 SNHLY and CDR2 FYNNEI come from the germline V gene. V dropped 9 bases and J dropped 5; count of bases not matched to a gene: 8. The CDR3 sequence: CASSFGLAETQYF. DNA of the CDR3: TGTGCCAGTTCCTTTGGACTAGCCGAGACCCAGTACTTC. The full variable domain, rest sourced from reference TRBV2 and TRBJ2-5, is EPEVTQTPSHQVTQMGQEVILRCVPISNHLYFYWYRQILGQKVEFLVSFYNNEISEKSEIFDDQFSVERPDGSNFTLKIRSTKLEDSAMYFCASSFGLAETQYFGPGTRLLVL.

The chain has TRBV27 and TRBJ2-7; 7 nucleotides align to TRBD2. In germline, CDR1 is MNHEY, CDR2 SMNVEV (reference sequence). Trimming at V came to 2 bases and at J to 3 bases, leaving 7 bases not matched to a gene. The CDR3 totals 15 residues. This CDR3 is CASSLTASGLYEQYF. CDR3 DNA sequence: TGTGCCAGCAGTTTAACGGCTAGCGGACTCTACGAGCAGTACTTC.

This sequence joins TRBV2 and TRBJ1-2, with TRBD1 matching over 12 bases. V shed 10 bases and J 5 bases; nucleotides not matched to a gene: 11. Germline loops: CDR1 SNHLY, CDR2 FYNNEI. The CDR3 is 15 amino acids. In DNA form, the CDR3 reads TGTGCCACCTCGGGACAGGGGGCAATTATATATGGCTACACCTTC. Translated: CATSGQGAIIYGYTF. Drawing the rest from reference TRBV2 and TRBJ1-2, the complete variable domain is EPEVTQTPSHQVTQMGQEVILRCVPISNHLYFYWYRQILGQKVEFLVSFYNNEISEKSEIFDDQFSVERPDGSNFTLKIRSTKLEDSAMYFCATSGQGAIIYGYTFGSGTRLTVV.

This chain connects TRBV15 to TRBJ2-5, with a weak D call TRBD2 (6 bases). Between the trimmed V and J ends, which lost 1 base and 10 bases, there was a span of 19 bases. CDR3 size: 15 residues. The germline V gene encodes CDR1 LNHNV and CDR2 YYDKDF (reference sequence). This CDR3 is CATSRGGLGEEGQYF. The CDR3 region has the DNA TGTGCCACCAGCAGAGGAGGGCTCGGAGAGGAGGGCCAGTACTTC.

This chain uses TRBV7-9 with TRBJ1-4; D is perhaps TRBD1 (6 bases). Looked up from germline, CDR1 is SEHNR and CDR2 is FQNEAQ (reference sequence). Trimming left V 4 bases short and J 4 bases short, with 13 bases between. The CDR3 extends over 15 amino acids. The CDR3 spells CASSYNRDLNEKLFF. The CDR3 DNA reads TGTGCCAGCAGCTATAACAGGGATCTTAATGAAAAACTGTTTTTT.

This sequence joins TRBV11-2 and TRBJ2-1, with a possible D match to TRBD1 (6 bases). The CDR3 is 18 amino acids. Germline lookup yields CDR1 SGHAT and CDR2 FQNNGV. V was shortened by 3 bases and J by 5 bases, with 23 bases between the two germline ends. This chain's CDR3 is CASSFRVTGSGQDNEQFF. As DNA, the CDR3 is TGTGCCAGCAGCTTTAGGGTGACAGGATCGGGTCAGGACAATGAGCAGTTCTTC.

V gene TRBV11-2 combines with J gene TRBJ2-3; 11 bases are shared with TRBD1. This CDR3 spans 16 amino acids. Unmatched junction bases numbered 7, after V lost 6 bases and J lost 2 bases. Germline V CDR1 and CDR2: SGHAT, FQNNGV. CDR3 in amino acids: CASSQRTGGNTDTQYF. The CDR3, as DNA: TGTGCCAGCAGTCAGAGGACAGGGGGCAACACAGATACGCAGTATTTT.

The chain uses TRBV10-3 and TRBJ2-3; TRBD2 matches at 10 bases. This CDR3 contains 15 residues. The V segment lost 4 bases and the J segment 5 bases; nucleotides outside the gene matches: 6. The germline CDR1 and CDR2 sequences are ENHRY and SYGVKD. CDR3 in DNA: TGTGCCATCAGTGCCTCCGGGACTAGCGTAGATACGCAGTATTTT. Translating it yields CAISASGTSVDTQYF.